This T cell receptor beta chain emerged from a study of T cells in Graves' hyperthyroidism and ophthalmopathy. Broader study findings: Most thyroid clonotypes expanded above 0.001 appeared in blood too.

Per germline, CDR1 SEHNR and CDR2 FQNEAQ (reference sequence). The trim removed 3 bases at V and 2 bases at J, leaving 4 bases unmatched. The CDR3 is made up of 15 amino acids. On the basis of clinical symptoms, serum thyroxine and TRAb, thyroid ultrasound and orbital computed tomography, diagnoses were made. Amplification of TCR beta CDR3 regions was performed using RNA transcripts as template. The primer set for the first-round RT-PCR of the TCR CDR3 was HTBI. One entry per CDR3 protein results from TCRdb running MiXCR on the multiplex PCR reads. This table has approximately 300,000 distinct CDR3 sequences, about 17% appearing once. This clonotype was observed at least ten times. What it binds is not known.

Sequenced input: blood. The chain combines TRBV7-9 with TRBJ2-1; 7 nucleotides agree with TRBD2. The receptor was isolated from a woman aged 55-75 years with Graves' ophthalmopathy. The CDR3, as DNA: TGTGCCAGCAGCTTGGCGGGAGTAGCCTACAATGAGCAGTTCTTC. It codes for CASSLAGVAYNEQFF.